This TCR beta chain was captured in a study of blood T cell repertoires in COVID-19. Some clones are missing from TCRdb's copy, which holds only in-frame ones; the method was immunoSEQ multiplex PCR. Among about 74,000 clones, roughly four fifths were seen once, and the ten largest hold over 35%. Germline V gene lookup returns CDR1 SGHDT and CDR2 YYEEEE. Between the trimmed V and J ends, which lost 4 bases and 4 bases, there was a span of 5 bases. CDR3 length equals 11 residues. The sequencing input was peripheral blood. The gene calls are TRBV5-6 and TRBJ2-5; D is ambiguous. This TCR was sampled from a man between 65 and 85 years old with acute or convalescent COVID-19. The CDR3 is CASSHGETQYF. Here the CDR3 DNA reads TGTGCCAGCAGCCACGGAGAGACCCAGTACTTC.